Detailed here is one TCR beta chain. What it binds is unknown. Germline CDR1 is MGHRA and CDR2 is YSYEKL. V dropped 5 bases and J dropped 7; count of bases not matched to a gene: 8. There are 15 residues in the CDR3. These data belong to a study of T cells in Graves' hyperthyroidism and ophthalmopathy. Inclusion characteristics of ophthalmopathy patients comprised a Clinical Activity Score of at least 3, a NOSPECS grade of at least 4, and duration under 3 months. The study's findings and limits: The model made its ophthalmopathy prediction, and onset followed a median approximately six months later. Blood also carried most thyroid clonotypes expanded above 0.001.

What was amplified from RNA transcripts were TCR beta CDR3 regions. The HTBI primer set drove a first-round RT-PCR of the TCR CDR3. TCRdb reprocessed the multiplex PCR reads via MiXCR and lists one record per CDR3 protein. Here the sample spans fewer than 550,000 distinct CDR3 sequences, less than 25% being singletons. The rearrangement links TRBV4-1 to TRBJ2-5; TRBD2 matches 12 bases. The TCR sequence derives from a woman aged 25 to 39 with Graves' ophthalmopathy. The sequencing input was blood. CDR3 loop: CASSYLQLAGGTQYF. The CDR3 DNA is TGCGCCAGCAGCTACCTTCAACTAGCGGGAGGGACCCAGTACTTC.